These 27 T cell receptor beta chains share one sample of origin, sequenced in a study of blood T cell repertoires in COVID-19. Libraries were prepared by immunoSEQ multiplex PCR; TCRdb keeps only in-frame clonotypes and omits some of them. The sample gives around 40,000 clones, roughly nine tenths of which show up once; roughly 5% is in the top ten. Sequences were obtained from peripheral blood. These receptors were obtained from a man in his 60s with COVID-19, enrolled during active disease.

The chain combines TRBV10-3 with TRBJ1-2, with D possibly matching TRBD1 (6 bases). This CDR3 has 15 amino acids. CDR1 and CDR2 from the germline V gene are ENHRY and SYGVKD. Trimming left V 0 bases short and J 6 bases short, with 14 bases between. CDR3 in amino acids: CAISESQGAQDGYTF. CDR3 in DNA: TGTGCCATCAGTGAGTCACAGGGAGCGCAGGATGGCTACACCTTC.

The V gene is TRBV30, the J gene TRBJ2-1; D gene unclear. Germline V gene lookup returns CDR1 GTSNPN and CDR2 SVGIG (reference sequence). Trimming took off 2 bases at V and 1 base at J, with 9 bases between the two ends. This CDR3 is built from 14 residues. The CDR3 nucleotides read TGTGCCTGGAGTATTAGCTTTTCCTACAATGAGCAGTTCTTC. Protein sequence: CAWSISFSYNEQFF.

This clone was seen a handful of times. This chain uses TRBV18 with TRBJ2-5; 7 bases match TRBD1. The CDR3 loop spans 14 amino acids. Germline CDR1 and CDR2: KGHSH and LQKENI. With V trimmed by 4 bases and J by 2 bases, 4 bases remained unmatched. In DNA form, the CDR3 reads TGTGCCAGCTCACTTCAGACAGGGCAAGAGACCCAGTACTTC. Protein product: CASSLQTGQETQYF.

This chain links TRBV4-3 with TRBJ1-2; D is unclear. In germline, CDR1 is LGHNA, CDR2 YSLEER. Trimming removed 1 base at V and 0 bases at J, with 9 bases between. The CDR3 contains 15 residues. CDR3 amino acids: CASSQVVLANYGYTF. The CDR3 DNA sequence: TGCGCCAGCAGCCAAGTGGTTTTAGCTAACTATGGCTACACCTTC.

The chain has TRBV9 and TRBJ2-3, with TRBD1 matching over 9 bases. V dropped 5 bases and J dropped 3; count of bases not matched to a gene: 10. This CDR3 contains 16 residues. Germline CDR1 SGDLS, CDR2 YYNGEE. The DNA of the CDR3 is TGTGCCAGCAGTCGATTACAGGGGGCGCTGACAGATACGCAGTATTTT. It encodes CASSRLQGALTDTQYF.

CDR3 residues: CASRLTGVRKTEAFF. DNA of the CDR3: TGTGCCAGCAGGCTTACAGGGGTGAGGAAGACTGAAGCTTTCTTT. This chain connects TRBV6-5 to TRBJ1-1; 7 nucleotides agree with TRBD1. Germline V gene data show CDR1 as MNHEY and CDR2 as SVGAGI. V shed 6 bases and J 5 bases; nucleotides not matched to a gene: 12. This CDR3 has 15 amino acids.

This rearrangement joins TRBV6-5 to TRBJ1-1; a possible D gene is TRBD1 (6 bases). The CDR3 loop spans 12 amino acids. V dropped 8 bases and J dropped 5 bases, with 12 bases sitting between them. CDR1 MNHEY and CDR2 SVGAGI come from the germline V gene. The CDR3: CASSWGRTEAFF. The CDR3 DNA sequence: TGTGCCAGCTCGTGGGGGCGGACTGAAGCTTTCTTT.

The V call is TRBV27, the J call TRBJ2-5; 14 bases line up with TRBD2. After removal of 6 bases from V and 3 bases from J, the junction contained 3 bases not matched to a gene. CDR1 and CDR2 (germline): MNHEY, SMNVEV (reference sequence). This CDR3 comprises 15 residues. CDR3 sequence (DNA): TGTGCCAGCAGCCCGGGACTAGCGGGGGAAGAGACCCAGTACTTC. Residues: CASSPGLAGEETQYF.

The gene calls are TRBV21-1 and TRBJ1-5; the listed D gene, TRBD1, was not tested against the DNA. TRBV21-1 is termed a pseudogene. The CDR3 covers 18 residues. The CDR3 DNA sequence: TGTGCCAGCAGCCCCTGCTCGTGGGGACAGATACCCTGGCAGCCCCAGCATTTT. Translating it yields CASSPCSWGQIPWQPQHF.

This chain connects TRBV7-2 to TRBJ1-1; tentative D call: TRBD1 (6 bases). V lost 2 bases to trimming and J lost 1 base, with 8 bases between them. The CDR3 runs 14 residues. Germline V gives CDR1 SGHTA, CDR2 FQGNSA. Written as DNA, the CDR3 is TGTGCCAGCAGCTTATTCAGGGGGAACACTGAAGCTTTCTTT. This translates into CASSLFRGNTEAFF. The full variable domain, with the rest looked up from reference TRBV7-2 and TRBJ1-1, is GAGVSQSPSNKVTEKGKDVELRCDPISGHTALYWYRQSLGQGLEFLIYFQGNSAPDKSGLPSDRFSAERTGGSVSTLTIQRTQQEDSAVYLCASSLFRGNTEAFFGQGTRLTVV.

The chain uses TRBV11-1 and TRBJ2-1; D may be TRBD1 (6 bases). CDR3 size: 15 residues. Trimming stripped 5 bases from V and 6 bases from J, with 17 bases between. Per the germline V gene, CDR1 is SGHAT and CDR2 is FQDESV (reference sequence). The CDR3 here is CASSPGADSGNEQFF. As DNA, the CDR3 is TGTGCCAGCAGCCCAGGGGCGGATTCTGGCAATGAGCAGTTCTTC.

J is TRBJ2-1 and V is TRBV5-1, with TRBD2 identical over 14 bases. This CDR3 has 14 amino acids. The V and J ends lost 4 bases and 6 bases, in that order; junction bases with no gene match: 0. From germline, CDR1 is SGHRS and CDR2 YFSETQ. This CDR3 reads CASSGTSGGNEQFF. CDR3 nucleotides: TGCGCCAGCAGCGGGACTAGCGGGGGCAATGAGCAGTTCTTC.

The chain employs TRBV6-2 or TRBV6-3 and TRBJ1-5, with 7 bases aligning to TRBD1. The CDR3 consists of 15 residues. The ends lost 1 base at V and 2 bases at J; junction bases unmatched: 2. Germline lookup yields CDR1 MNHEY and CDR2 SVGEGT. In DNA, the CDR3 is TGTGCCAGCAGTTACTACAGGGGAGGCAATCAGCCCCAGCATTTT. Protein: CASSYYRGGNQPQHF.

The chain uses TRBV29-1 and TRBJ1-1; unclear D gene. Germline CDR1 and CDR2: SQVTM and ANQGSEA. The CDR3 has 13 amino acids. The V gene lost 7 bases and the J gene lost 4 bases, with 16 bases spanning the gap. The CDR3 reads CSAIPGGGTEAFF. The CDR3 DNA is TGCAGCGCCATCCCAGGAGGTGGCACTGAAGCTTTCTTT.

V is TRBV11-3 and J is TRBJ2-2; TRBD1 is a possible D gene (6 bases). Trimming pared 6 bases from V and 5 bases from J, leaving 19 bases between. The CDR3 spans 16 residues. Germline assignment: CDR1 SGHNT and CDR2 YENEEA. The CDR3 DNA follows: TGTGCCAGCAGTTTTCGGACAGAAATAAGGACCGGGGAGCTGTTTTTT. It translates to CASSFRTEIRTGELFF.

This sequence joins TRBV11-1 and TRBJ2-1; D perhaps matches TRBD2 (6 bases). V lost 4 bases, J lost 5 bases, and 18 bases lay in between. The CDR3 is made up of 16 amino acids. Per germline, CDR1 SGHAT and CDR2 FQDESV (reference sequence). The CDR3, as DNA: TGTGCCAGCAGCTCCCGCTGGGGAGGCGAGAACAATGAGCAGTTCTTC. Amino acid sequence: CASSSRWGGENNEQFF.

The CDR3 reads CASSSTRSNQPQHF. For the CDR3, the DNA is TGTGCCAGCAGCTCAACTCGTAGCAATCAGCCCCAGCATTTT. The chain uses TRBV7-8 and TRBJ1-5; no reliable D call. Between the trimmed V and J ends, which lost 4 bases and 0 bases, there was a span of 7 bases. CDR1 and CDR2 from the germline V gene are SGHVS and FQNEAQ. CDR3 size: 14 residues. Supplemented by reference TRBV7-8 and TRBJ1-5, the full variable domain reads GAGVSQSPRYKVAKRGQDVALRCDPISGHVSLFWYQQALGQGPEFLTYFQNEAQLDKSGLPSDRFFAERPEGSVSTLKIQRTQQEDSAVYLCASSSTRSNQPQHFGDGTRLSIL.

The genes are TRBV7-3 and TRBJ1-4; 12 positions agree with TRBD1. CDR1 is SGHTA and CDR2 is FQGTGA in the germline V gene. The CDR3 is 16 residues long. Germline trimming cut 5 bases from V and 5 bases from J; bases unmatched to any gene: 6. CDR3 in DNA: TGTGCCAGCAGCGCCGGGACAGGGGGCAAAAATGAAAAACTGTTTTTT. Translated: CASSAGTGGKNEKLFF.

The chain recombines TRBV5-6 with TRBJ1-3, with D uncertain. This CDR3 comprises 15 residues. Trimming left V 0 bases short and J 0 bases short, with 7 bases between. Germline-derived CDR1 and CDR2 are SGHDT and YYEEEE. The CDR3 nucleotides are TGTGCCAGCAGCTTGGCCGCGGTCTCTGGAAACACCATATATTTT. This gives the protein CASSLAAVSGNTIYF.

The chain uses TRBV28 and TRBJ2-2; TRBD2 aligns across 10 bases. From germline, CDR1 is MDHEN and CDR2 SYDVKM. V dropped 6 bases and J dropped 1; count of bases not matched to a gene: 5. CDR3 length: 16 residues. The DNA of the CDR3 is TGTGCCAGCAGGGAAATAGCGGGGGGGAACACCGGGGAGCTGTTTTTT. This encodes CASREIAGGNTGELFF.

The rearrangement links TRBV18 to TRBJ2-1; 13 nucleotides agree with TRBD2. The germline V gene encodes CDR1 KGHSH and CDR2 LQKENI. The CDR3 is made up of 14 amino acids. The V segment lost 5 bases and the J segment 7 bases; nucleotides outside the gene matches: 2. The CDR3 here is CASSGTSGMNEQFF. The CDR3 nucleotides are TGTGCCAGCTCAGGGACTAGCGGGATGAATGAGCAGTTCTTC.

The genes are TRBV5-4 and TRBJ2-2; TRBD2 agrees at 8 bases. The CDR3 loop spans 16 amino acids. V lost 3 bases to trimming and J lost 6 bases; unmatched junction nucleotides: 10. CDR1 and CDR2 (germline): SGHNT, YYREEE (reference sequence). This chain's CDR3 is CASSSLAAPKPGELFF. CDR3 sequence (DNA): TGTGCCAGCAGCTCACTAGCGGCACCTAAGCCCGGGGAGCTGTTTTTT.

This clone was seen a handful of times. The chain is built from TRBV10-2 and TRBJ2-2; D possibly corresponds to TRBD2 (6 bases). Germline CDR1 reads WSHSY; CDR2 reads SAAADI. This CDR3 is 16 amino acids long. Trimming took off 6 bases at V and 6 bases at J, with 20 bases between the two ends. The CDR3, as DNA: TGCGCCAGCAGGACGATTCGGGGGTTAAGGTCCGGGGAGCTGTTTTTT. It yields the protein CASRTIRGLRSGELFF.

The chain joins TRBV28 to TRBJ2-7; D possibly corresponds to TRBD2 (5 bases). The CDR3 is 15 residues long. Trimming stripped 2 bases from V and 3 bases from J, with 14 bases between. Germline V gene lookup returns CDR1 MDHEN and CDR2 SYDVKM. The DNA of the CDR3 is TGTGCCAGCAGTTTAACGACGGACTCTTACTACGAGCAGTACTTC. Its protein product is CASSLTTDSYYEQYF.

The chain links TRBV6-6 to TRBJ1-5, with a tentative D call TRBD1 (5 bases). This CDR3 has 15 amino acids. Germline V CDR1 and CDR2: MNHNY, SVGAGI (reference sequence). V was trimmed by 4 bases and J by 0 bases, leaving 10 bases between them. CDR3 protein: CASSSWGLSNQPQHF. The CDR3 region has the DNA TGTGCCAGCAGTTCATGGGGCCTTAGCAATCAGCCCCAGCATTTT.

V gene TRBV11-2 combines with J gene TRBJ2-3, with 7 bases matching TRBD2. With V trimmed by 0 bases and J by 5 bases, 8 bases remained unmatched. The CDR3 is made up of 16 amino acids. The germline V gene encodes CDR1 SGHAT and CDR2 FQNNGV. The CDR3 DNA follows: TGTGCCAGCAGCTTAGATCCGGGGCGGGAGAGAGATACGCAGTATTTT. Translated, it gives CASSLDPGRERDTQYF. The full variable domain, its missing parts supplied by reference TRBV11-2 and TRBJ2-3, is EAGVAQSPRYKIIEKRQSVAFWCNPISGHATLYWYQQILGQGPKLLIQFQNNGVVDDSQLPKDRFSAERLKGVDSTLKIQPAKLEDSAVYLCASSLDPGRERDTQYFGPGTRLTVL.

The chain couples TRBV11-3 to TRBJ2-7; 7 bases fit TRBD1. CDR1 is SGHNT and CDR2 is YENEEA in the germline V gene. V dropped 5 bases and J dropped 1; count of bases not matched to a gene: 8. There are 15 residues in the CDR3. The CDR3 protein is CASSQGQLLSYEQYF. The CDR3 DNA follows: TGTGCCAGCAGCCAGGGACAGCTATTATCCTACGAGCAGTACTTC.